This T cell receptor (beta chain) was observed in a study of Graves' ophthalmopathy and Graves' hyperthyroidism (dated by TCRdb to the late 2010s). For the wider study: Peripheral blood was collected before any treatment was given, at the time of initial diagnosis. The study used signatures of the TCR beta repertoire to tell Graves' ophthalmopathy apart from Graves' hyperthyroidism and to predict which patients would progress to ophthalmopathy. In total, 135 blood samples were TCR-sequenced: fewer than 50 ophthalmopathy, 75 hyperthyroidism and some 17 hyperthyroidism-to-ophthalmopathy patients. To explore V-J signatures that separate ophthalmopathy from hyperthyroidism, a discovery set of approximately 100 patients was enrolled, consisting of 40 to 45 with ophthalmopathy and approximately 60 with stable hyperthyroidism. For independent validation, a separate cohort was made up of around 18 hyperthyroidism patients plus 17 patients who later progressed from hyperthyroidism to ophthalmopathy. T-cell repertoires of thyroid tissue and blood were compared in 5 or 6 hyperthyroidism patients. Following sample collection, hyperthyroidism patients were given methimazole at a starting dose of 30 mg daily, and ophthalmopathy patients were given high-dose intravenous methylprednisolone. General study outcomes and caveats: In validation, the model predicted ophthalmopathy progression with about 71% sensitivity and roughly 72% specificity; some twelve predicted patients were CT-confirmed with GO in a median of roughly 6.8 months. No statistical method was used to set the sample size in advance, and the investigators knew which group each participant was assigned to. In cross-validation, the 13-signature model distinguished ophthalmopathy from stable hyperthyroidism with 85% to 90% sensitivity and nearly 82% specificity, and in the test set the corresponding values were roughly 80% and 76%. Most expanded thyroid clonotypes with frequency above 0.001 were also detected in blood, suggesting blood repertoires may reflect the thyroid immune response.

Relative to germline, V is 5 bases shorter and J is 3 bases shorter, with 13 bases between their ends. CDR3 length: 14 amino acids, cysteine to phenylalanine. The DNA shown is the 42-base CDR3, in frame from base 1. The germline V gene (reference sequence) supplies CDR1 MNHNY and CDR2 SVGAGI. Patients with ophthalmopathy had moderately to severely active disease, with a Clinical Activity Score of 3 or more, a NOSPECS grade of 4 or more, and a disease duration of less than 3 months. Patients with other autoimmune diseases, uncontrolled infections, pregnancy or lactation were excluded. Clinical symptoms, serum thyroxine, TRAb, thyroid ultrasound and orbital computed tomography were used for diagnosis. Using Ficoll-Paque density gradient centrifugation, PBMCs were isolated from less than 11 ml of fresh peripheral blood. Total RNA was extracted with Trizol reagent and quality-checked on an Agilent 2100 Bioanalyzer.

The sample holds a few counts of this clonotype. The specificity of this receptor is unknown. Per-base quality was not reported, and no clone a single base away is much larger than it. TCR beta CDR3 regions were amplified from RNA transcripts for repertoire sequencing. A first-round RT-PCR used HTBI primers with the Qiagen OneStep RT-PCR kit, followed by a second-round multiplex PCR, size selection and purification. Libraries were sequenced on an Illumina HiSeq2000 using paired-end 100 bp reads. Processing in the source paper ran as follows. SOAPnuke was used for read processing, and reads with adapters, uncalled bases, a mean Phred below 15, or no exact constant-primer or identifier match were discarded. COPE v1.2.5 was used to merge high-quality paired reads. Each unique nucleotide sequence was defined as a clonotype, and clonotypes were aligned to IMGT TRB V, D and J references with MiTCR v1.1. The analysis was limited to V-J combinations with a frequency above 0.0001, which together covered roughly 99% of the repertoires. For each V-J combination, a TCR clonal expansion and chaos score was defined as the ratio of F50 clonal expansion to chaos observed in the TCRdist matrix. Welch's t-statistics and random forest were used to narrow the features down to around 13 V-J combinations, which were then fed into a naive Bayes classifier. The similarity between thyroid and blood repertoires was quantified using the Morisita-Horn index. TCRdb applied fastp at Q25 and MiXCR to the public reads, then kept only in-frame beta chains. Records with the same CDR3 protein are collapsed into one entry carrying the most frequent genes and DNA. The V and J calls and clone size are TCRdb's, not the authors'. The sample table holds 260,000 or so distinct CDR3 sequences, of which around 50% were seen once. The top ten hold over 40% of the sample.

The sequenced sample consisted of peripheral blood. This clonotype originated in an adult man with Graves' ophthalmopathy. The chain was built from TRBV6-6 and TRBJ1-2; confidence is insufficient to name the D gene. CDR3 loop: CASSQVVTYYGYTF. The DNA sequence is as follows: TGTGCCAGCAGTCAGGTCGTGACCTACTATGGCTACACCTTC.